What follows are 28 T cell receptor beta chains derived from one specimen sequenced in a study of blood T cell repertoires in COVID-19. The data were produced by immunoSEQ multiplex PCR, yet TCRdb's version contains in-frame clones alone and is incomplete. The table records hundreds of thousands of clones, 88% of them present only once. The material sequenced was peripheral blood. The receptors here all came from a woman aged 25 to 39 with COVID-19, enrolled during active disease.

J is TRBJ2-7 and V is TRBV7-2, with a tentative D call TRBD2 (6 bases). CDR3 length equals 14 residues. Germline V gives CDR1 SGHTA, CDR2 FQGNSA. V lost 5 bases to trimming and J lost 4 bases, with 15 bases between them. The CDR3 DNA is TGTGCCAGCAGCCCAGGGCCGGGAGTGTACGAGCAGTACTTC. Encoded protein: CASSPGPGVYEQYF.

The chain links TRBV3-1 (or the pseudogene TRBV3-2) to TRBJ2-7, with TRBD2 matching 7 bases. V trimming: 1 base; J trimming: 6 bases; junction bases outside the gene matches: 9. This CDR3 is built from 15 residues. Germline lookup yields CDR1 LGHDT and CDR2 YNNKEL (reference sequence). The CDR3 loop reads CASSQGSGIIGEQYF. In DNA, the CDR3 is TGTGCCAGCAGCCAAGGGAGCGGGATAATAGGCGAGCAGTACTTC.

V and J are TRBV29-1 and TRBJ2-5; 7 nucleotides align to TRBD1. The CDR3 runs to 13 residues. Looked up from germline, CDR1 is SQVTM and CDR2 is ANQGSEA. J was trimmed by 5 bases and V by 6 bases; bases with no gene match: 9. Here the CDR3 DNA reads TGCAGCGTCGGTAGGACAGGTCCGGAGACCCAGTACTTC. Its protein is CSVGRTGPETQYF.

This chain connects TRBV4-2 to TRBJ2-7, with 8 bases aligning to TRBD1. The CDR3 is 15 residues long. CDR1 and CDR2 (germline): LGHNA, YNFKEQ. V gave up 1 base and J gave up 4 bases; unmatched junction bases: 6. The CDR3 loop is CASSQGGTGGYEQYF. As DNA, the CDR3 is TGTGCCAGCAGCCAAGGCGGAACAGGGGGTTACGAGCAGTACTTC.

The CDR3 protein is CATRQGRNTEAFF. The CDR3 region has the DNA TGTGCCACCCGACAGGGGAGGAACACTGAAGCTTTCTTT. The chain is built from TRBV28 and TRBJ1-1; TRBD1 matches 8 bases. The CDR3 extends over 13 amino acids. CDR1 is MDHEN and CDR2 is SYDVKM in the germline V gene. The V and J ends lost 10 bases and 1 base, in that order; junction bases with no gene match: 5.

This clone was observed a handful of times. The genes are TRBV7-3 and TRBJ1-2, with a weak D call TRBD1 (6 bases). V lost 2 bases, J lost 14 bases, and 12 bases lay in between. CDR1 SGHTA and CDR2 FQGTGA come from the germline V gene. The CDR3 runs 11 residues. CDR3 amino acids: CASSLGGEQTF. DNA for the CDR3: TGTGCCAGCAGCTTAGGGGGCGAGCAAACCTTC.

CDR3 bases: TGTGCCACCAGCGGCTCCGGGGATGAGCAGTTCTTC. Its protein is CATSGSGDEQFF. This rearrangement joins TRBV24-1 to TRBJ2-1; a weak D match, TRBD2 (5 bases). Germline loops: CDR1 KGHDR, CDR2 SFDVKD. This CDR3 is 12 amino acids long. V was shortened by 7 bases and J by 8 bases, with 11 bases between the two germline ends.

V gene TRBV15 combines with J gene TRBJ2-5, with 9 positions matching TRBD1. Germline V gives CDR1 LNHNV, CDR2 YYDKDF (reference sequence). CDR3 length: 15 amino acids. V trimming: 3 bases; J trimming: 2 bases; junction bases outside the gene matches: 4. CDR3 residues: CATSSGTGQQETQYF. The CDR3 region has the DNA TGTGCCACCAGCAGTGGGACAGGGCAACAAGAGACCCAGTACTTC.

The gene calls are TRBV5-1 and TRBJ2-7; 8 nucleotides match TRBD1. V dropped 5 bases and J dropped 7; count of bases not matched to a gene: 5. Looked up from germline, CDR1 is SGHRS and CDR2 is YFSETQ. The CDR3 length is 12 residues. CDR3 coding DNA: TGCGCCAGCAGGCAGGGGGCCAGAGAGCAGTACTTC. It translates to CASRQGAREQYF.

This chain uses TRBV4-2 with TRBJ2-1; 7 bases align to TRBD2. From germline, CDR1 is LGHNA and CDR2 YNFKEQ. V dropped 5 bases and J dropped 5; count of bases not matched to a gene: 6. This CDR3 has 14 residues. The DNA of the CDR3 is TGTGCCAGCAGCGTTCCCGGGACTAACAATGAGCAGTTCTTC. Translation: CASSVPGTNNEQFF.

V gene TRBV18 combines with J gene TRBJ1-1; 7 nucleotides match TRBD1. The J segment lost 3 bases and the V segment lost 3 bases, leaving 10 bases of the junction unmatched. The CDR3 is 16 residues long. Germline-derived CDR1 and CDR2 are KGHSH and LQKENI. CDR3 in DNA: TGTGCCAGCTCACCTCGACAGGGCATCGCTGACACTGAAGCTTTCTTT. This codes for CASSPRQGIADTEAFF.

J is TRBJ2-5 and V is TRBV6-1, with D perhaps TRBD2 (6 bases). The CDR3 has 14 residues. Germline lookup yields CDR1 MNHNS and CDR2 SASEGT. V was trimmed by 3 bases and J by 5 bases, leaving 13 bases between them. The CDR3 coding sequence is TGTGCCAGCAGTGAGGCTCGTCGGGGGGAGACCCAGTACTTC. Translating it yields CASSEARRGETQYF.

The chain has TRBV7-6 and TRBJ2-6, with D unresolved. The V end was cut by 3 bases, the J end by 0 bases, with 3 bases between. This CDR3 has 14 amino acids. CDR1 and CDR2 from the germline V gene are SGHVS and FNYEAQ. The CDR3 region is CASSFSSGANVLTF. In nucleotides, the CDR3 is TGTGCCAGCAGCTTTAGCTCTGGGGCCAACGTCCTGACTTTC. The whole variable domain, remainder taken from reference TRBV7-6 and TRBJ2-6, is GAGVSQSPRYKVTKRGQDVALRCDPISGHVSLYWYRQALGQGPEFLTYFNYEAQQDKSGLPNDRFSAERPEGSISTLTIQRTEQRDSAMYRCASSFSSGANVLTFGAGSRLTVL.

The V gene is TRBV7-3, the J gene TRBJ2-2; D gene unclear. Trimming took 3 bases from V and 8 from J, leaving 13 bases between them. This CDR3 contains 14 residues. Germline loops: CDR1 SGHTA, CDR2 FQGTGA. DNA of the CDR3: TGTGCCAGCAGCTTCGATGGCGGCCCGGGGGAGCTGTTTTTT. Its protein is CASSFDGGPGELFF.

V is TRBV27 and J is TRBJ2-1; 9 positions match TRBD1. The CDR3 runs 13 residues. Germline values: CDR1 MNHEY, CDR2 SMNVEV (reference sequence). With V trimmed by 6 bases and J by 9 bases, 6 bases remained unmatched. The CDR3 reads CASSWDRDAEQFF. CDR3 in DNA: TGTGCCAGCAGCTGGGACAGGGACGCTGAGCAGTTCTTC.

The chain employs TRBV5-5 and TRBJ2-1; D is unclear. Trimming removed 0 bases from V and 6 bases from J, with 16 bases in between. The CDR3 covers 16 residues. CDR1 and CDR2 (germline): SGHKS, YYEKEE (reference sequence). CDR3 nucleotide sequence: TGTGCCAGCAGCTTGGGCGGCTGGAGAGAGCTCAATGAGCAGTTCTTC. Amino acids: CASSLGGWRELNEQFF.

CDR3 loop: CATSPPGQGRDTQYF. The CDR3 DNA follows: TGTGCCACCAGTCCCCCGGGACAGGGAAGGGATACGCAGTATTTT. The chain recombines TRBV24-1 with TRBJ2-3, with 9 bases that match TRBD1. Trimming cost V 6 bases and J 6 bases; bases outside gene matches: 9. Germline V gives CDR1 KGHDR, CDR2 SFDVKD. CDR3 length: 15 residues.

The chain couples TRBV9 to TRBJ1-2, with D hard to call. CDR3 size: 15 residues. Trimming left V 0 bases short and J 1 base short, with 10 bases between. From germline, CDR1 is SGDLS and CDR2 YYNGEE. The CDR3 DNA follows: TGTGCCAGCAGCGTAGGGGCAGATGTTAACTATGGCTACACCTTC. This codes for CASSVGADVNYGYTF. Full variable domain (rest looked up from reference TRBV9 and TRBJ1-2): DSGVTQTPKHLITATGQRVTLRCSPRSGDLSVYWYQQSLDQGLQFLIQYYNGEERAKGNILERFSAQQFPDLHSELNLSSLELGDSALYFCASSVGADVNYGYTFGSGTRLTVV.

The chain carries TRBV9 and TRBJ2-7; a weak D match, TRBD2 (7 bases). Per germline, CDR1 SGDLS and CDR2 YYNGEE. The V end lost 2 bases, the J end lost 0 bases, and 15 bases lay between the germline ends. The CDR3 runs to 16 residues. The CDR3 spells CASSVGGHLSSYEQYF. CDR3 bases: TGTGCCAGCAGCGTGGGGGGGCACTTGAGCTCCTACGAGCAGTACTTC.

This clone appeared once. V gene TRBV12-3 or TRBV12-4 combines with J gene TRBJ1-5, with TRBD1 as a possible D gene (6 bases). With 5 bases removed from V and 6 bases from J, the gap between germline ends came to 11 bases. CDR3 length equals 13 residues. The chain's CDR3 is CASSPGGGQPQHF. Here the CDR3 DNA reads TGTGCCAGCAGTCCTGGGGGCGGTCAGCCCCAGCATTTT.

The chain carries TRBV11-2 and TRBJ2-3, with D possibly TRBD2 on 6 matching bases. The germline V and J ends were trimmed by 2 bases and 4 bases, with 16 bases remaining between them. The germline V gene encodes CDR1 SGHAT and CDR2 FQNNGV. This CDR3 contains 16 residues. CDR3 bases: TGTGCCAGCAGCTTATTTGGGCGGGAAGTGGCAGATACGCAGTATTTT. Amino acid sequence: CASSLFGREVADTQYF.

V usage is TRBV30 and J usage is TRBJ2-7; D is possibly TRBD1 (5 bases). V was cut by 0 bases and J by 5 bases, with 8 bases left in between. This CDR3 comprises 12 residues. Per the germline V gene, CDR1 is GTSNPN and CDR2 is SVGIG (reference sequence). The CDR3 sequence: CAWSVQQDEQYF. The CDR3 DNA reads as TGTGCCTGGAGTGTTCAACAGGACGAGCAGTACTTC.

The chain couples TRBV2 to TRBJ2-1; D uncertain. The CDR3 spans 13 residues. The germline CDR1 and CDR2 sequences are SNHLY and FYNNEI. V was clipped by 7 bases and J by 4 bases, with 11 bases between them. Here the CDR3 reads CASKLEMYNEQFF. The CDR3 DNA reads TGTGCCAGCAAATTAGAGATGTACAATGAGCAGTTCTTC.

This rearrangement joins TRBV2 to TRBJ2-7, with TRBD1 as a possible D gene (6 bases). Germline CDR1 is SNHLY and CDR2 is FYNNEI. The CDR3 consists of 12 residues. V was clipped by 6 bases and J by 7 bases, with 13 bases between them. The CDR3 sequence is CASREFRGEQYF. Written as DNA, the CDR3 is TGTGCCAGCAGGGAATTCAGGGGAGAGCAGTACTTC.

This sequence joins TRBV24-1 and TRBJ2-1; 14 positions agree with TRBD2. Germline V lookup: CDR1 KGHDR, CDR2 SFDVKD. V lost 5 bases and J lost 8; bases outside the gene matches: 7. The CDR3 runs to 16 residues. This CDR3 reads CATSGTSGRMFYEQFF. As DNA, the CDR3 is TGTGCCACCAGTGGGACTAGCGGGAGGATGTTCTATGAGCAGTTCTTC.

The rearrangement joins TRBV6-5 to TRBJ2-7; 11 bases map to TRBD1. The CDR3 totals 13 residues. With 8 bases clipped from V and 3 bases from J, the junction kept 3 bases outside the gene matches. Germline loops: CDR1 MNHEY, CDR2 SVGAGI. CDR3 loop: CASVGQGVYEQYF. The CDR3 coding sequence is TGTGCCAGCGTGGGACAGGGGGTCTACGAGCAGTACTTC.

The V and J genes are TRBV7-3 and TRBJ2-5, with no clear D. Germline V gene data show CDR1 as SGHTA and CDR2 as FQGTGA. V was trimmed by 1 base and J by 7 bases, leaving 7 bases between them. The CDR3 runs to 12 residues. CDR3 amino acids: CASSLISGTQYF. The CDR3 DNA reads TGTGCCAGCAGCTTAATTTCCGGGACCCAGTACTTC. Filled out from reference TRBV7-3 and TRBJ2-5, the complete variable domain reads GAGVSQTPSNKVTEKGKYVELRCDPISGHTALYWYRQSLGQGPEFLIYFQGTGAADDSGLPNDRFFAVRPEGSVSTLKIQRTERGDSAVYLCASSLISGTQYFGPGTRLLVL.

The genes are TRBV15 and TRBJ1-2, with TRBD1 matching 7 bases. CDR1 is LNHNV and CDR2 is YYDKDF in the germline V gene (reference sequence). The CDR3 extends over 14 amino acids. The V segment lost 5 bases and the J segment 3 bases; nucleotides outside the gene matches: 6. The CDR3 bases are TGTGCCACCAGCGCAGGGGGTAGGGACTATGGCTACACCTTC. Residues: CATSAGGRDYGYTF.